This passage covers 20 T cell receptor beta chains from one sample sequenced in a study of OX40 agonist ivuxolimab in advanced cancers. The table came from immunoSEQ multiplex PCR; TCRdb's copy has only in-frame clones and leaves some out. The sample records 5,500 to 6,000 clones, just under 70% being singletons. Sequenced material: CD4+ or CD8+ T cells sorted from blood, taken in a trial of the OX40 agonist ivuxolimab. These receptors were taken from an adult with an advanced solid tumor such as melanoma, head and neck, liver or kidney cancer.

The V gene is TRBV7-9, the J gene TRBJ2-7, with D tentatively TRBD2 (6 bases). The CDR3 runs to 14 residues. Deletions cut 1 base from V and 3 bases from J, with 10 bases between. In germline, CDR1 is SEHNR, CDR2 FQNEAQ (reference sequence). The CDR3 loop is CASSLETSSYEQYF. Here the CDR3 DNA reads TGTGCCAGCAGCTTAGAAACTAGCAGCTACGAGCAGTACTTC. Full variable domain (rest looked up from reference TRBV7-9 and TRBJ2-7): DTGVSQNPRHKITKRGQNVTFRCDPISEHNRLYWYRQTLGQGPEFLTYFQNEAQLEKSRLLSDRFSAERPKGSFSTLEIQRTEQGDSAMYLCASSLETSSYEQYFGPGTRLTVT.

The chain is built from TRBV29-1 and TRBJ2-7, with 7 bases lining up with TRBD1. The CDR3 is 14 residues long. V gave up 6 bases and J gave up 3 bases; unmatched junction bases: 11. Germline V gene lookup returns CDR1 SQVTM and CDR2 ANQGSEA. The CDR3 sequence is CSVVRDSPLYEQYF. In DNA form, the CDR3 reads TGCAGCGTGGTACGGGACAGCCCTCTCTACGAGCAGTACTTC.

The chain recombines TRBV13 with TRBJ2-7, with 13 bases identical to TRBD2. This CDR3 is built from 15 residues. From germline, CDR1 is PRHDT and CDR2 FYEKMQ (reference sequence). V was pared by 5 bases and J by 1 base, with 2 bases of the junction left unmatched. The CDR3 region has the DNA TGTGCCAGCAGCCGACTAGCGGGAGGTTCCTACGAGCAGTACTTC. Protein: CASSRLAGGSYEQYF. Filled out from reference TRBV13 and TRBJ2-7, the complete variable domain reads AAGVIQSPRHLIKEKRETATLKCYPIPRHDTVYWYQQGPGQDPQFLISFYEKMQSDKGSIPDRFSAQQFSDYHSELNMSSLELGDSALYFCASSRLAGGSYEQYFGPGTRLTVT.

This clone was counted only a few times. The chain is built from TRBV5-1 and TRBJ2-7; maybe TRBD2 (6 bases). The CDR3 consists of 13 residues. Germline assignment: CDR1 SGHRS and CDR2 YFSETQ. Trimming left V 3 bases short and J 2 bases short, with 9 bases between. The CDR3 loop reads CASSWGDAYEQYF. The CDR3 coding sequence is TGCGCCAGCAGCTGGGGGGACGCCTACGAGCAGTACTTC.

V is TRBV11-2 and J is TRBJ2-7; perhaps TRBD2 as D (6 bases). The V gene's germline CDR1 is SGHAT and CDR2 FQNNGV. V was pared by 6 bases and J by 2 bases, with 17 bases between. The CDR3 runs to 15 residues. The CDR3 loop is CASRSQGGVTYEQYF. The CDR3 DNA follows: TGTGCCAGCAGGTCCCAGGGAGGTGTCACCTACGAGCAGTACTTC.

The rearrangement links TRBV9 to TRBJ2-2; D is ambiguous. CDR1 and CDR2 (germline): SGDLS, YYNGEE. V was shortened by 0 bases and J by 0 bases, with 6 bases between the two germline ends. The CDR3 length is 15 residues. The CDR3 here is CASSVVWPNTGELFF. The CDR3, as DNA: TGTGCCAGCAGCGTAGTTTGGCCGAACACCGGGGAGCTGTTTTTT. Full variable domain (remainder filled in from reference TRBV9 and TRBJ2-2): DSGVTQTPKHLITATGQRVTLRCSPRSGDLSVYWYQQSLDQGLQFLIQYYNGEERAKGNILERFSAQQFPDLHSELNLSSLELGDSALYFCASSVVWPNTGELFFGEGSRLTVL.

CDR3 loop: CASSLSSAGVARETQYF. The CDR3 DNA reads TGTGCCAGCAGTTTATCCTCAGCGGGAGTGGCTAGAGAGACCCAGTACTTC. This chain links TRBV27 with TRBJ2-5; 8 bases align to TRBD2. The CDR3 is 17 amino acids. V trimming: 0 bases; J trimming: 4 bases; junction bases outside the gene matches: 10. Looked up from germline, CDR1 is MNHEY and CDR2 is SMNVEV (reference sequence).

The CDR3 DNA follows: TGTGCCAGCAGCCAAGATTTTGGTTTCTCTGGAAACACCATATATTTT. Translated: CASSQDFGFSGNTIYF. The rearrangement joins TRBV5-8 to TRBJ1-3; D unresolved. Trimming pared 4 bases from V and 0 bases from J, leaving 14 bases between. This CDR3 comprises 16 residues. Per the germline V gene, CDR1 is SGHTS and CDR2 is YDEGEE.

The V gene is TRBV15, the J gene TRBJ2-5; tentatively, D is TRBD1 (6 bases). Germline V CDR1 and CDR2: LNHNV, YYDKDF (reference sequence). V gave up 0 bases and J gave up 2 bases, with 7 bases separating them. This CDR3 has 14 residues. The CDR3 nucleotides are TGTGCCACCAGCAGAGATCAGGGGCAAGAGACCCAGTACTTC. Protein: CATSRDQGQETQYF.

In its sample, this clone is medium-sized. The chain is built from TRBV29-1 and TRBJ2-7, with TRBD2 as a possible D gene (6 bases). The V gene's germline CDR1 is SQVTM and CDR2 ANQGSEA. This CDR3 spans 13 amino acids. Trimming left V 5 bases short and J 0 bases short, with 11 bases between. The CDR3 is CSVIAVTSYEQYF. The CDR3 nucleotides read TGCAGCGTTATAGCGGTAACCTCCTACGAGCAGTACTTC.

This clone was detected only once. One junction end does not reproduce the germline sequence, and a read error may be involved. The rearrangement uses TRBV4-1 and TRBJ2-7, with D uncertain. The CDR3 covers 10 residues. CDR1 and CDR2 from the germline V gene are MGHRA and YSYEKL. The CDR3 DNA follows: TGCGCCAGCAGCCAGGCTCGAAGGAACTTC. Translated, it gives CASSQARRNF.

The chain couples TRBV2 to TRBJ2-2; TRBD1 or TRBD2 may be the D gene (6 bases each). Germline V CDR1 and CDR2: SNHLY, FYNNEI. V lost 7 bases and J 3 bases, leaving 12 bases between the germline ends. The CDR3 is made up of 14 amino acids. CDR3 nucleotide sequence: TGTGCCAGCAAAGGGGGGACGGACACCGGGGAGCTGTTTTTT. Translation: CASKGGTDTGELFF.

This chain links TRBV4-2 with TRBJ2-7, with 11 bases aligning to TRBD2. The CDR3 loop spans 15 amino acids. Germline V gives CDR1 LGHNA, CDR2 YNFKEQ. V was pared by 0 bases and J by 3 bases, with 1 base of the junction left unmatched. DNA of the CDR3: TGTGCCAGCAGCCAAGAGACTAGCGGGATCTACGAGCAGTACTTC. Translating it yields CASSQETSGIYEQYF.

The J gene is TRBJ2-7, the V gene TRBV7-9; TRBD1 matches at 7 bases. The V and J ends lost 11 bases and 1 base, in that order; junction bases with no gene match: 8. This CDR3 has 13 residues. Germline assignment: CDR1 SEHNR and CDR2 FQNEAQ (reference sequence). This CDR3 is CAAQGETSYEQYF. The CDR3 DNA reads as TGTGCCGCCCAGGGGGAGACGTCCTACGAGCAGTACTTC.

This clone was observed once. This chain joins TRBV18 and TRBJ2-5; TRBD1 or TRBD2 may be the D gene (5 bases each). The DNA end is a closer match to TRBJ2-7, so the J assignment may be wrong. CDR1 is KGHSH, CDR2 LQKENI, per germline. This CDR3 spans 13 amino acids. The CDR3 spells CASSPGRSYEQYF. CDR3 nucleotide sequence: TGTGCCAGCTCACCGGGACGGAGCTACGAGCAGTACTTC.

The rearrangement links TRBV18 to TRBJ1-1, with 7 bases aligning to TRBD1. CDR3 length equals 13 residues. CDR1 is KGHSH, CDR2 LQKENI, per germline. Trimming took 6 bases from V and 1 from J; bases not matched to a gene: 2. This CDR3 reads CASSDRANTEAFF. CDR3 nucleotides: TGTGCCAGCTCCGACAGGGCGAACACTGAAGCTTTCTTT.

The gene calls are TRBV29-1 and TRBJ2-3; a possible D gene is TRBD2 (6 bases). Trimming stripped 4 bases from V and 2 bases from J, with 10 bases between. The CDR3 has 13 residues. CDR1 and CDR2 from the germline V gene are SQVTM and ANQGSEA. This chain's CDR3 is CSVVPSATDTQYF. The DNA for the CDR3 is TGCAGCGTTGTTCCTAGCGCCACAGATACGCAGTATTTT.

The chain recombines TRBV27 with TRBJ2-2, with 7 bases aligning to TRBD1. Trimming removed 5 bases from V and 0 bases from J; junction bases left unmatched: 6. This CDR3 comprises 16 residues. Germline CDR1 and CDR2: MNHEY and SMNVEV (reference sequence). CDR3 nucleotide sequence: TGTGCCAGCAGTCCGAGGGACAGAGCGAACACCGGGGAGCTGTTTTTT. It encodes CASSPRDRANTGELFF.

V and J are TRBV28 and TRBJ1-6, with D uncertain. Trimming cost V 8 bases and J 1 base, with 9 bases left between them. The V gene's germline CDR1 is MDHEN and CDR2 SYDVKM. The CDR3 runs to 14 residues. The CDR3 reads CASSPPSYNSPLHF. The CDR3 DNA reads as TGTGCCAGCTCCCCTCCATCCTATAATTCACCCCTCCACTTT. Looking up the rest from reference TRBV28 and TRBJ1-6 gives the full variable domain: DVKVTQSSRYLVKRTGEKVFLECVQDMDHENMFWYRQDPGLGLRLIYFSYDVKMKEKGDIPEGYSVSREKKERFSLILESASTNQTSMYLCASSPPSYNSPLHFGNGTRLTVT.

The chain recombines TRBV4-1 with TRBJ2-1; weak D call: TRBD1 (6 bases). The V gene's germline CDR1 is MGHRA and CDR2 YSYEKL. V lost 1 base to trimming and J lost 8 bases, with 15 bases between them. The CDR3 consists of 15 residues. The CDR3 bases are TGCGCCAGCAGCCAAGCAATGGGGGCCGTGGATGAGCAGTTCTTC. Its protein is CASSQAMGAVDEQFF.